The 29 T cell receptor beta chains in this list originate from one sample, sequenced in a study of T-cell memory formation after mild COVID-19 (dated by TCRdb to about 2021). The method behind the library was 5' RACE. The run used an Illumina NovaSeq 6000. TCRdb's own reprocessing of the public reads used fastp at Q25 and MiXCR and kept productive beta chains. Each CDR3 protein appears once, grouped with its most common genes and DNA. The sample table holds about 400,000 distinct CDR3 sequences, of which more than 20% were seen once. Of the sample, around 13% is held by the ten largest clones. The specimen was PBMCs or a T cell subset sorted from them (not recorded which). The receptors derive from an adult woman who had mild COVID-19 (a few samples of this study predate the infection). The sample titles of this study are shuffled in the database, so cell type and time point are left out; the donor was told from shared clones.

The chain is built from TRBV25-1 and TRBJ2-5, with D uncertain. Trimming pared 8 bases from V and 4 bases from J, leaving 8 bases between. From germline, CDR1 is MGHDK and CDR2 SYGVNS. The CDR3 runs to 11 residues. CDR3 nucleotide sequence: TGTGCCAGCCAGGTCCGAGAGACCCAGTACTTC. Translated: CASQVRETQYF.

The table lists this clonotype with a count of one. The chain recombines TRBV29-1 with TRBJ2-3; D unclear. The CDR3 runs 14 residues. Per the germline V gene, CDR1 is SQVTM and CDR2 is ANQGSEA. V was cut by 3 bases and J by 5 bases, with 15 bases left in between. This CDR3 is CSVEAGSLGDTQYF. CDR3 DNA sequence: TGCAGCGTTGAGGCCGGATCACTCGGAGATACGCAGTATTTT.

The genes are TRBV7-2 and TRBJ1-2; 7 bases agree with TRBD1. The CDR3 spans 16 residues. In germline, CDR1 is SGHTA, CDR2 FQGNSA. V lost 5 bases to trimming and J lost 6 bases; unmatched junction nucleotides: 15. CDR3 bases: TGTGCCAGCAGCGCCAGTGATAGGGGGCGATTGGATGGCTACACCTTC. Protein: CASSASDRGRLDGYTF.

The CDR3 nucleotides read TGTGCCAGCAAGAGCGGGACAGCTAATTCACCCCTCCACTTT. Amino acids: CASKSGTANSPLHF. This chain uses TRBV12-3 or TRBV12-4 with TRBJ1-6; the match to TRBD1 covers 7 bases. Trimming at V came to 7 bases and at J to 6 bases, leaving 6 bases not matched to a gene. This CDR3 comprises 14 residues.

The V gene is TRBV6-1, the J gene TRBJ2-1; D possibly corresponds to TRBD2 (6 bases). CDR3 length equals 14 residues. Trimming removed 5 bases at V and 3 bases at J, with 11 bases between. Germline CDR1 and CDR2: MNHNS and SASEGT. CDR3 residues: CASSRGDVYNEQFF. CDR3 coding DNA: TGTGCCAGCAGTCGCGGGGACGTCTACAATGAGCAGTTCTTC.

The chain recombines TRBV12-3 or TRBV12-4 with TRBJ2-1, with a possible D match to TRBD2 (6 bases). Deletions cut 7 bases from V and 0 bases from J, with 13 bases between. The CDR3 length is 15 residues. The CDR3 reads CASTETGSSYNEQFF. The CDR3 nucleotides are TGTGCCAGCACCGAGACCGGGAGCTCCTACAATGAGCAGTTCTTC.

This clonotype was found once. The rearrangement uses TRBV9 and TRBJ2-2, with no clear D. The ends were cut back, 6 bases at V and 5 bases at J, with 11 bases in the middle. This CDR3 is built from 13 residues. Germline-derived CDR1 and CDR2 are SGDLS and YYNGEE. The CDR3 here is CASMPPMTGELFF. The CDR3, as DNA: TGTGCCAGCATGCCCCCGATGACCGGGGAGCTGTTTTTT. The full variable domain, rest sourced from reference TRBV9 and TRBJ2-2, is DSGVTQTPKHLITATGQRVTLRCSPRSGDLSVYWYQQSLDQGLQFLIQYYNGEERAKGNILERFSAQQFPDLHSELNLSSLELGDSALYFCASMPPMTGELFFGEGSRLTVL.

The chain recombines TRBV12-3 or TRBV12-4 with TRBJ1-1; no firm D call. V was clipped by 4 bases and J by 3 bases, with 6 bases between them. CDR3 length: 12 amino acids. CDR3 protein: CASSSEHTEAFF. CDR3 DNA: TGTGCCAGCAGTTCGGAGCACACTGAAGCTTTCTTT.

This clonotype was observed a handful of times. CDR3 nucleotides: TGTGCCAGCAGCCAGGGGTTGGGAGAGACCCAGTACTTC. Protein product: CASSQGLGETQYF. This chain links TRBV12-3 or TRBV12-4 with TRBJ2-5; a weak D match, TRBD1 (6 bases). The CDR3 totals 13 residues. Trimming removed 6 bases from V and 4 bases from J, with 12 bases in between.

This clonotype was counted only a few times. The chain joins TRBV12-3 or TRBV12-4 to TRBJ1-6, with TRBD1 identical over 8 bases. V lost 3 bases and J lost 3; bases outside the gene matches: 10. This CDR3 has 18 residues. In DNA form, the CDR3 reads TGTGCCAGCAGTTTGGGACAGGCTAAGTGGGGCTATAATTCACCCCTCCACTTT. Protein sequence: CASSLGQAKWGYNSPLHF.

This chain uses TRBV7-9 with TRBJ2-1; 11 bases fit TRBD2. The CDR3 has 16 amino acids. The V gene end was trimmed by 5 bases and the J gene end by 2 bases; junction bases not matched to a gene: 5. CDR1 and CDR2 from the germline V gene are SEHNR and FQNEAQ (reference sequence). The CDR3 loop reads CASSLRLAGTYNEQFF. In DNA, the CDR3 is TGTGCCAGCAGCCTTCGACTAGCGGGGACCTACAATGAGCAGTTCTTC.

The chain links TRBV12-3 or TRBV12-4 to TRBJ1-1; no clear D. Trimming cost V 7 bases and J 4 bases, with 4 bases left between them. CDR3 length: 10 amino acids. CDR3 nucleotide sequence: TGTGCCAGCAAGATCACTGAAGCTTTCTTT. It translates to CASKITEAFF.

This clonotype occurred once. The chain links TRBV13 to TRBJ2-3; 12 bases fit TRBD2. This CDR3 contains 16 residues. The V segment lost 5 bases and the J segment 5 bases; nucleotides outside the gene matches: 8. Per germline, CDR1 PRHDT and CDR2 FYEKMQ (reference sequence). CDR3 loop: CASSDRTSGEGDTQYF. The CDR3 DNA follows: TGTGCCAGCAGCGACCGGACTAGCGGGGAGGGAGATACGCAGTATTTT.

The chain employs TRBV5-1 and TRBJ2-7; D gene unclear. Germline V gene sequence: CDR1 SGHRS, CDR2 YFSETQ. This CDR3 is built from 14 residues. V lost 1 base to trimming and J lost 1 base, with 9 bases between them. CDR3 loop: CASSLSDGSYEQYF. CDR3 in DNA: TGCGCCAGCAGCTTGTCGGACGGGTCCTACGAGCAGTACTTC.

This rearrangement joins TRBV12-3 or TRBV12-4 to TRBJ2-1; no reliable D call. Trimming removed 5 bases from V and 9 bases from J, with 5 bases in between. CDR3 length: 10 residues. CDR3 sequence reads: CASSGGEQFF. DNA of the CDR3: TGTGCCAGCAGTGGTGGTGAGCAGTTCTTC.

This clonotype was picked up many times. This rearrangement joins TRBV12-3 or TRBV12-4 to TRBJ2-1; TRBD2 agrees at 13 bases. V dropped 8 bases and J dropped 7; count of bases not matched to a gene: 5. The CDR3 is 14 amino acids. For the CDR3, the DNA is TGTGCCAGCGTCCTGACTAGCGGGGGGAATGAGCAGTTCTTC. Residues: CASVLTSGGNEQFF.

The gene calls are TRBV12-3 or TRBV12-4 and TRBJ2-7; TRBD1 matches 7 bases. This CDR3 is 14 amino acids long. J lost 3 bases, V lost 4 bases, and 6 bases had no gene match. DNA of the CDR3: TGTGCCAGCAGTTCGGGCCGACAGGGCTACGAGCAGTACTTC. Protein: CASSSGRQGYEQYF.

In DNA, the CDR3 is TGTGCCAGCAGCTTGGCCTCAGCCTGGACCGGGCCCACAGATACGCAGTATTTT. Protein: CASSLASAWTGPTDTQYF. The chain is built from TRBV5-6 and TRBJ2-3, with unresolved D. The CDR3 is 18 amino acids. The germline V gene has CDR1 SGHDT and CDR2 YYEEEE. With 0 bases removed from V and 2 bases from J, the gap between germline ends came to 19 bases.

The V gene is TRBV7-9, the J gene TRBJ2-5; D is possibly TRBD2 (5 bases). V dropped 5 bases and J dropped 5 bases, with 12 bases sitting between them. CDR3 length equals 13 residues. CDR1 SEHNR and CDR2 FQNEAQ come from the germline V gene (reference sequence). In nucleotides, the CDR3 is TGTGCCAGCAGCCCCGCGGTAGCGGAGACCCAGTACTTC. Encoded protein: CASSPAVAETQYF.

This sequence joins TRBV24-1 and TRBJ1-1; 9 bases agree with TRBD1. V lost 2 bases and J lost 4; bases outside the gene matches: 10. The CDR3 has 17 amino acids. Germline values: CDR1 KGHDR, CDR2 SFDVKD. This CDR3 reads CATSDSGTGLDSTEAFF. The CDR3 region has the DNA TGTGCCACCAGTGATTCCGGGACAGGGTTAGATAGCACTGAAGCTTTCTTT.

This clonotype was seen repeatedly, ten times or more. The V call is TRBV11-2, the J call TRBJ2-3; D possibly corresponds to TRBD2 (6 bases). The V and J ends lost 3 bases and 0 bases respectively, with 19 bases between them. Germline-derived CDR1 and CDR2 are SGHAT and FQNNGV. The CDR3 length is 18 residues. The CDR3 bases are TGTGCCAGCAGCTTCGGGACTGATTATCTACCTAGCACAGATACGCAGTATTTT. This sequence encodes CASSFGTDYLPSTDTQYF.

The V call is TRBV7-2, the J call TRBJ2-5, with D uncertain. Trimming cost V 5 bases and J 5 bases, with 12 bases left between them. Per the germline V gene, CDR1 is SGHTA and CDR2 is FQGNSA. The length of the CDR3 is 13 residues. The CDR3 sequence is CASSPPLRETQYF. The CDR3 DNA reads TGTGCCAGCAGCCCCCCTTTAAGGGAGACCCAGTACTTC.

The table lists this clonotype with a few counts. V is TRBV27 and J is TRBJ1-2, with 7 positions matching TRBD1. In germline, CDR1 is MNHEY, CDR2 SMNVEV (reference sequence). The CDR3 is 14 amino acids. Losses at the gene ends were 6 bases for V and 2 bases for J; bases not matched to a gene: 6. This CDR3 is CASRPQGDNYGYTF. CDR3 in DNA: TGTGCCAGCAGACCCCAGGGGGACAACTATGGCTACACCTTC.

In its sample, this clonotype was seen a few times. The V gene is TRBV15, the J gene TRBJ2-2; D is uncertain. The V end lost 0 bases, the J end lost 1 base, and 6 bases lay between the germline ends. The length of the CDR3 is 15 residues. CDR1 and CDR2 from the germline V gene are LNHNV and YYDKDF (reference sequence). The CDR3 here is CATSREQLNTGELFF. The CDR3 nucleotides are TGTGCCACCAGCAGAGAACAGTTGAACACCGGGGAGCTGTTTTTT. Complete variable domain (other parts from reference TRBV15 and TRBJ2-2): DAMVIQNPRYQVTQFGKPVTLSCSQTLNHNVMYWYQQKSSQAPKLLFHYYDKDFNNEADTPDNFQSRRPNTSFCFLDIRSPGLGDTAMYLCATSREQLNTGELFFGEGSRLTVL.

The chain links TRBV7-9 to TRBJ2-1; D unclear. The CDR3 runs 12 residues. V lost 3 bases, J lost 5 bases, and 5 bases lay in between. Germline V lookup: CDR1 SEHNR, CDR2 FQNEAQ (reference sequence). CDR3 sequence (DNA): TGTGCCAGCAGCTTTCTCGACAATGAGCAGTTCTTC. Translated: CASSFLDNEQFF.

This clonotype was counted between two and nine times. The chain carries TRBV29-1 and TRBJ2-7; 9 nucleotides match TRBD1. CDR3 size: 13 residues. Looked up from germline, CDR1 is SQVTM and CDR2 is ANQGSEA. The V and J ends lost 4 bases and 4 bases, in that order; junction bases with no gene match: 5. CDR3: CSVGHGQGYEQYF. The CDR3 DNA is TGCAGCGTTGGCCATGGACAGGGGTACGAGCAGTACTTC.

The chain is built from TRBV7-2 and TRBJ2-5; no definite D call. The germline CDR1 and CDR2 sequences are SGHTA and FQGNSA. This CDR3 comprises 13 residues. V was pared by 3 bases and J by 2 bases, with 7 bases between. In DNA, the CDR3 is TGTGCCAGCAGCTTCAACTTACAAGAGACCCAGTACTTC. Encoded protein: CASSFNLQETQYF.

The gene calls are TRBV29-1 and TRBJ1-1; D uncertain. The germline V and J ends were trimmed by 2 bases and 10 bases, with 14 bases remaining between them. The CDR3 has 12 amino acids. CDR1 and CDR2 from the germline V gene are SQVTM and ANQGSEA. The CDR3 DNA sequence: TGCAGCGTTGAATCTGAAGGGAGTGCAGCTTTCTTT. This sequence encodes CSVESEGSAAFF.

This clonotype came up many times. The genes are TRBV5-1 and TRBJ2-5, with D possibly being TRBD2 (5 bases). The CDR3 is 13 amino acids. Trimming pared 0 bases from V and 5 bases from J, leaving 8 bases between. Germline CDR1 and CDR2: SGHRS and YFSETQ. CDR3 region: CASSLGGGETQYF. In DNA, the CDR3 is TGCGCCAGCAGCTTGGGAGGCGGGGAGACCCAGTACTTC.